A single sample is the source of the 31 T cell receptor beta chains below, sequenced in a study of T cells after yellow fever vaccination. MiXCR was run by TCRdb on the 5' RACE reads, yielding one entry per CDR3 protein. The profile shows a few hundred thousand distinct CDR3 sequences, approximately 4.2% of them singletons. Sequenced material: PBMCs, taken 5 days after the yellow fever booster vaccination. Receptors were obtained from a young man who received the YFV17D yellow fever vaccine.

The chain carries TRBV23-1 and TRBJ1-5, with TRBD1 matching over 8 bases. TRBV23-1 is given ORF status, its function remaining uncertain. The CDR3 is 13 residues long. Losses at the gene ends were 9 bases for V and 5 bases for J; bases not matched to a gene: 6. The CDR3 DNA reads TGCGCCAGGACTGGACAGGGTGATCAGCCCCAGCATTTT. This translates into CARTGQGDQPQHF.

This clonotype was counted many times. J is TRBJ2-2 and V is TRBV18, with TRBD2 as a possible D gene (5 bases). The CDR3 runs to 15 residues. The germline V gene encodes CDR1 KGHSH and CDR2 LQKENI. Trimming left V 7 bases short and J 5 bases short, with 17 bases between. CDR3 bases: TGTGCCAGCTGGGCCGGCCGGCGAGGGACCGGGGAGCTGTTTTTT. Protein product: CASWAGRRGTGELFF.

This clonotype has a count of ten or more. The chain uses TRBV4-2 and TRBJ2-3; 8 bases agree with TRBD2. The CDR3 is made up of 16 amino acids. Looked up from germline, CDR1 is LGHNA and CDR2 is YNFKEQ. Trimming cost V 1 base and J 2 bases; bases outside gene matches: 5. The CDR3: CASSQGKRGFTDTQYF. CDR3 bases: TGTGCCAGCAGCCAAGGAAAGCGGGGGTTCACAGATACGCAGTATTTT.

V gene TRBV12-3 or TRBV12-4 combines with J gene TRBJ1-4; TRBD1 is a possible D gene (5 bases). The CDR3 spans 13 residues. The V and J ends lost 4 bases and 8 bases respectively, with 11 bases between them. The DNA of the CDR3 is TGTGCCAGCAGTTGGGGGTTCGGGGAAAAACTGTTTTTT. This translates into CASSWGFGEKLFF.

V and J are TRBV29-1 and TRBJ2-5; D not certain. CDR1 is SQVTM, CDR2 ANQGSEA, per germline. Trimming cost V 6 bases and J 1 base, with 12 bases left between them. The CDR3 is 13 residues long. CDR3 in amino acids: CSVAWTVQETQYF. CDR3 DNA sequence: TGCAGCGTCGCCTGGACGGTCCAAGAGACCCAGTACTTC.

This clonotype has at least ten counts. The CDR3 protein is CASSLLVDTDTQYF. CDR3 nucleotides: TGTGCCAGCAGCTTACTCGTGGACACAGATACGCAGTATTTT. The chain couples TRBV7-8 to TRBJ2-3; D unclear. The CDR3 is made up of 14 amino acids. V lost 2 bases to trimming and J lost 2 bases, with 8 bases between them. From germline, CDR1 is SGHVS and CDR2 FQNEAQ.

This clonotype was seen repeatedly, ten times or more. The V and J genes are TRBV7-6 and TRBJ2-1; weak D call: TRBD1 (6 bases). Germline CDR1 and CDR2: SGHVS and FNYEAQ. The CDR3 consists of 15 residues. V lost 4 bases, J lost 6 bases, and 16 bases lay in between. DNA for the CDR3: TGTGCCAGCAGCTCCCCAGGGGAGTCGGGCAATGAGCAGTTCTTC. This sequence encodes CASSSPGESGNEQFF.

The J gene is TRBJ2-5, the V gene TRBV5-1; possible D gene TRBD2, 5 bases. Germline CDR1 reads SGHRS; CDR2 reads YFSETQ. Trimming removed 6 bases at V and 4 bases at J, with 13 bases between. This CDR3 is 13 amino acids long. The DNA for the CDR3 is TGCGCCAGCACCCGGGGTTTGGGAGAGACCCAGTACTTC. This translates into CASTRGLGETQYF.

This clonotype was seen ten or more times. The chain couples TRBV7-9 to TRBJ2-5, with no clear D. Trimming shortened V by 5 bases and J by 5 bases, and 15 bases separated the two germline ends. Germline V lookup: CDR1 SEHNR, CDR2 FQNEAQ (reference sequence). The CDR3 is 14 residues long. CDR3 DNA: TGTGCCAGCAGCGCGTGGGGAACTTGGGAGACCCAGTACTTC. It yields the protein CASSAWGTWETQYF.

This clonotype was detected ten times or more. The chain is built from TRBV12-3 or TRBV12-4 and TRBJ1-1; no clear D. The CDR3 is 13 residues long. Trimming removed 3 bases from V and 4 bases from J, with 9 bases in between. Here the CDR3 reads CASSFMQATEAFF. CDR3 bases: TGTGCCAGCAGTTTCATGCAGGCCACTGAAGCTTTCTTT.

This clonotype was picked up a small number of times. V is TRBV4-2 and J is TRBJ2-2, with D possibly TRBD2 on 6 matching bases. The CDR3 loop spans 17 amino acids. Germline CDR1 is LGHNA and CDR2 is YNFKEQ. Trimming took 0 bases from V and 1 from J, leaving 12 bases between them. The CDR3 DNA reads TGTGCCAGCAGCCAAGAGGGTGCGCGGGGGAACACCGGGGAGCTGTTTTTT. Its translation is CASSQEGARGNTGELFF.

This clonotype was recorded at least ten times. The rearrangement links TRBV15 to TRBJ2-1; 8 bases line up with TRBD1. With 0 bases clipped from V and 6 bases from J, the junction kept 4 bases outside the gene matches. The CDR3 extends over 15 amino acids. From germline, CDR1 is LNHNV and CDR2 YYDKDF (reference sequence). CDR3 protein: CATSRDPGQGNEQFF. For the CDR3, the DNA is TGTGCCACCAGCAGAGATCCCGGACAGGGCAATGAGCAGTTCTTC.

J is TRBJ1-4 and V is TRBV6-5; a weak D match, TRBD1 (5 bases). The V gene lost 11 bases and the J gene lost 5 bases, with 15 bases spanning the gap. The CDR3 is 13 residues long. CDR1 is MNHEY, CDR2 SVGAGI, per germline. CDR3 DNA: TGTGCCTGGCTGAGGGGCCCAAATGAAAAACTGTTTTTT. It encodes CAWLRGPNEKLFF.

The chain links TRBV6-2 or TRBV6-3 to TRBJ1-5, with 9 bases aligning to TRBD1. The CDR3 runs 15 residues. Trimming at V came to 6 bases and at J to 11 bases, leaving 14 bases not matched to a gene. Per the germline V gene, CDR1 is MNHEY and CDR2 is SVGEGT. CDR3: CASRSPGTGQSAQHF. The CDR3 DNA reads TGTGCCAGCAGGTCTCCCGGGACAGGGCAATCAGCCCAGCATTTT.

This clonotype was seen ten or more times. DNA of the CDR3: TGTGCCAGCAGTTACCAGGGTGAAGCTTTCTTT. This gives the protein CASSYQGEAFF. This chain joins TRBV6-5 and TRBJ1-1; a weak D match, TRBD1 (5 bases). CDR1 and CDR2 (germline): MNHEY, SVGAGI. The CDR3 loop spans 11 amino acids. Trimming took 2 bases from V and 7 from J, leaving 5 bases between them.

This clonotype has at least ten counts. The chain employs TRBV3-1 and TRBJ2-2, with a tentative D call TRBD2 (6 bases). In germline, CDR1 is LGHDT, CDR2 YNNKEL (reference sequence). V was pared by 4 bases and J by 6 bases, with 15 bases between. CDR3 length: 15 amino acids. CDR3 DNA sequence: TGTGCCAGCAGCCCCTGGGGCGGGGACGCCGGGGAGCTGTTTTTT. As protein: CASSPWGGDAGELFF.

This clonotype was found many times. The genes are TRBV29-1 and TRBJ2-1; 14 nucleotides match TRBD2. The germline gives CDR1 SQVTM, CDR2 ANQGSEA. The CDR3 sequence is 16 residues long. With V trimmed by 3 bases and J by 13 bases, 14 bases remained unmatched. Here the CDR3 reads CSVDGLAGGPFRTQFF. The CDR3 region has the DNA TGCAGCGTTGATGGACTAGCGGGGGGCCCCTTCCGTACTCAGTTCTTC.

This clonotype occurred a few times. The chain uses TRBV27 and TRBJ1-2; weak D call: TRBD1 (6 bases). V was clipped by 7 bases and J by 4 bases, with 10 bases between them. CDR3 size: 12 residues. From germline, CDR1 is MNHEY and CDR2 SMNVEV (reference sequence). The CDR3 reads CASTGAGYGYTF. Here the CDR3 DNA reads TGTGCCAGCACGGGGGCGGGCTATGGCTACACCTTC.

Only a few counts were recorded for this clonotype. The J gene is TRBJ2-4, the V gene TRBV6-9; D is undetermined. V was shortened by 1 base and J by 0 bases, with 19 bases between the two germline ends. In germline, CDR1 is MNHGY, CDR2 SVAAGI. There are 19 residues in the CDR3. For the CDR3, the DNA is TGTGCCAGCAGTTATTATGTGGGTTGGGATGCTCTAGCCAAAAACATTCAGTACTTC. Translated, it gives CASSYYVGWDALAKNIQYF.

This clonotype was recorded many times. J is TRBJ1-5 and V is TRBV3-1, with D hard to call. The germline CDR1 and CDR2 sequences are LGHDT and YNNKEL (reference sequence). The length of the CDR3 is 16 residues. The V end lost 1 base, the J end lost 6 bases, and 16 bases lay between the germline ends. CDR3 sequence reads: CASSQGAPGIGQPQHF. The CDR3 region has the DNA TGTGCCAGCAGCCAAGGGGCCCCAGGTATAGGTCAGCCCCAGCATTTT.

This clonotype came up a few times. The chain links TRBV6-2 or TRBV6-3 to TRBJ1-2; D is undetermined. V gave up 2 bases and J gave up 7 bases, with 8 bases separating them. The CDR3 contains 12 residues. Germline V gene data show CDR1 as MNHEY and CDR2 as SVGEGT. The CDR3 reads CASSYVVAGYTF. CDR3 in DNA: TGTGCCAGCAGTTACGTTGTCGCTGGCTACACCTTC.

The chain couples TRBV7-2 to TRBJ2-1; tentative D call: TRBD2 (7 bases). The CDR3 has 17 residues. The germline gives CDR1 SGHTA, CDR2 FQGNSA. V was clipped by 5 bases and J by 4 bases, with 21 bases between them. The chain's CDR3 is CASSPLGGPQVYNEQFF. The CDR3 coding sequence is TGTGCCAGCAGCCCCCTCGGGGGGCCTCAAGTTTACAATGAGCAGTTCTTC.

This chain links TRBV24-1 with TRBJ2-1; tentative D call: TRBD2 (7 bases). The V end lost 7 bases, the J end lost 7 bases, and 16 bases lay between the germline ends. The germline CDR1 and CDR2 sequences are KGHDR and SFDVKD. The CDR3 is 14 amino acids. The CDR3 region is CATRGGGPQNEQFF. CDR3 nucleotides: TGTGCCACCAGAGGGGGGGGGCCCCAAAATGAGCAGTTCTTC.

This clonotype was detected only a few times. The CDR3 sequence: CASSPQSLLITQYF. In DNA, the CDR3 is TGTGCCAGCAGTCCGCAATCCTTACTGATTACGCAGTATTTT. The chain joins TRBV9 to TRBJ2-3; D unresolved. The CDR3 has 14 residues. The germline V gene has CDR1 SGDLS and CDR2 YYNGEE. Trimming pared 5 bases from V and 8 bases from J, leaving 18 bases between.

V usage is TRBV7-3 and J usage is TRBJ2-3, with 13 bases identical to TRBD2. The germline gives CDR1 SGHTA, CDR2 FQGTGA. Losses at the gene ends were 3 bases for V and 0 bases for J; bases not matched to a gene: 6. The length of the CDR3 is 18 residues. Here the CDR3 reads CASSFGLAGDPSTDTQYF. Written as DNA, the CDR3 is TGTGCCAGCAGCTTCGGACTAGCGGGGGATCCTAGCACAGATACGCAGTATTTT.

The V and J genes are TRBV6-5 and TRBJ1-4; D gene unclear. The V end was cut by 8 bases, the J end by 2 bases, with 9 bases between. CDR3 size: 13 residues. Germline CDR1 is MNHEY and CDR2 is SVGAGI. The CDR3 protein is CASGIGTNEKLFF. The DNA of the CDR3 is TGTGCCAGCGGCATAGGCACTAATGAAAAACTGTTTTTT.

A few counts support this clonotype. The V gene is TRBV7-9, the J gene TRBJ2-3; possible D gene TRBD2, 6 bases. The CDR3 is 14 amino acids. Germline CDR1 and CDR2: SEHNR and FQNEAQ (reference sequence). Deletions cut 3 bases from V and 8 bases from J, with 15 bases between. This chain's CDR3 is CASSLGAGIGTQYF. CDR3 in DNA: TGTGCCAGCAGCTTGGGCGCGGGGATCGGTACGCAGTATTTT. The whole variable domain, filled in from reference TRBV7-9 and TRBJ2-3, reads DTGVSQNPRHKITKRGQNVTFRCDPISEHNRLYWYRQTLGQGPEFLTYFQNEAQLEKSRLLSDRFSAERPKGSFSTLEIQRTEQGDSAMYLCASSLGAGIGTQYFGPGTRLTVL.

This clonotype has more than one count but fewer than ten. The chain is built from TRBV6-6 and TRBJ2-7; 7 bases map to TRBD1. The CDR3 runs 14 residues. Looked up from germline, CDR1 is MNHNY and CDR2 is SVGAGI (reference sequence). The V and J ends lost 5 bases and 3 bases, in that order; junction bases with no gene match: 7. The CDR3 nucleotides are TGTGCCAGCAGTGTACAGGGGTCCGTCTACGAGCAGTACGTC. Translating gives CASSVQGSVYEQYV.

This clonotype was observed a handful of times. The V gene is TRBV10-2, the J gene TRBJ2-3; 8 bases are a match to TRBD2. V lost 7 bases to trimming and J lost 4 bases; unmatched junction nucleotides: 4. The CDR3 consists of 13 residues. Germline V lookup: CDR1 WSHSY, CDR2 SAAADI. The CDR3 DNA follows: TGCGCCAGCAAAGCGGGGGAACCAGATACGCAGTATTTT. Amino acids: CASKAGEPDTQYF.

V is TRBV5-6 and J is TRBJ2-5; D possibly corresponds to TRBD1 (6 bases). The germline V gene has CDR1 SGHDT and CDR2 YYEEEE. V gave up 6 bases and J gave up 7 bases, with 16 bases separating them. This CDR3 has 13 residues. CDR3: CASNQGRVRTQYF. The CDR3 coding sequence is TGTGCCAGCAATCAGGGGCGGGTACGGACCCAGTACTTC.

This clonotype was counted at least ten times. The chain carries TRBV7-9 and TRBJ2-7; possibly TRBD1 or TRBD2 for D (6 bases each). Trimming pared 5 bases from V and 4 bases from J, leaving 18 bases between. The CDR3 sequence is 15 residues long. Germline V gene sequence: CDR1 SEHNR, CDR2 FQNEAQ (reference sequence). CDR3 coding DNA: TGTGCCAGCAGCCCCCTCGGTATAGGGGGGTACGAGCAGTACTTC. It is translated as CASSPLGIGGYEQYF.